This entry describes one T cell receptor beta chain. Its antigen remains unidentified. No much larger clonotype is one base removed from it; base qualities were not supplied. At one collaborating source in Seattle, patients were enrolled during active infection and were followed longitudinally through the course of disease. Whole blood was collected in K2EDTA tubes by collaborating institutions according to the institutions' own protocols. Collaborator samples were shipped for TCRbeta analysis as frozen whole blood, isolated PBMCs, or DNA extracted from either sample type. The immunoSEQ Assay, a bias-controlled multiplex PCR, was used to amplify TCRbeta CDR3 regions from genomic DNA. Turning to the authors' computational methods: Nucleated cell counts per sample were estimated from amplification of reference gene primers within the assay. To quantify the absolute abundance of each unique TCRbeta CDR3 rearrangement, sequence reads were collapsed and filtered. For each sample, productive Simpson clonality was calculated as the square root of Simpson's diversity index over productive rearrangements. In its TCRdb copy, this immuneACCESS table keeps in-frame sequences only and misses some clones. Where compared with another copy, unresolved V genes explain less than half of these, and the others have no known cause. V, J and clone size derive from that table, while D and trimming were established from the DNA sequence. Counted in this sample were tens of thousands of clones; 70% to 90% of them appeared once. The leading ten clones occupy roughly a third of the sample.

This record comes from a study of blood T cell repertoires in COVID-19 (TCRdb year 2020). Regarding the complete study: Samples covering the acute and convalescent phases of COVID-19 were provided by collaborators in the United States, Italy and Spain. The prospective study material was composed of cDNA or gDNA derived from T cells, B-cell-depleted T cells, or PBMCs. The dataset comprised deeply sampled blood TCRbeta repertoires from subjects exposed to, actively infected with, or recovered from COVID-19. The repertoires were made available in a free public database intended to serve as a resource for research on the immune response to SARS-CoV-2. The samples were drawn from two sources: the first 160 participants of the ongoing ImmuneRACE study, and 1,254 subjects contributed by 6 global collaborators. Sample metadata almost always included a de-identified subject ID, COVID-19 status, age in years and sex. Where available, HLA class I and class II types were obtained from metadata supplied by the sample provider rather than from assay-based typing. Overall study outcomes, separate from this receptor: The amount of clinical and demographic metadata varied by source and participant and was provided uncurated.

Counted from cysteine to phenylalanine, this CDR3 has 14 amino acids. Here the CDR3 DNA is all that survives: 42 bases in frame from base 1. According to the germline V gene, CDR1 reads SGHTA and CDR2 reads FQGTGA. From V the trimming removes 5 bases and from J it removes 3 bases, while the gene matches leave 4 bases of the junction unaccounted for. The sequenced sample was peripheral blood. This sequence originates from a woman aged 80 or older with COVID-19, enrolled during active disease. The V gene is TRBV7-3 and the J gene is TRBJ2-5, with 9 junctional bases fitting TRBD1. The sequence in DNA is TGTGCCAGCAGCCCGACAGGGGGGGAAGAGACCCAGTACTTC. It is translated as CASSPTGGEETQYF.